The 13 T cell receptor beta chains in this list originate from one sample, sequenced in a study of response to subunit inactivated influenza vaccine. TCRdb reprocessed the RT-PCR reads via MiXCR and lists one record per CDR3 protein. Of about 580,000 distinct CDR3 sequences listed, 12% to 15% are singletons. Source: PBMCs from blood, taken roughly 12 days after vaccination. The receptor source for this set is a man between 50 and 59 years old who received an inactivated influenza vaccine.

This clonotype was seen many times. The chain is built from TRBV4-2 and TRBJ2-3; D remains ambiguous. Germline CDR1 and CDR2: LGHNA and YNFKEQ. The CDR3 spans 11 residues. V was clipped by 1 base and J by 4 bases, with 0 bases between them. In nucleotides, the CDR3 is TGTGCCAGCAGCCAAGCAGATACGCAGTATTTT. Translating it yields CASSQADTQYF.

The CDR3 region is CASSQVSAGDNYNEQFF. The CDR3 nucleotides read TGCGCCAGCAGCCAAGTTTCGGCAGGGGATAACTACAATGAGCAGTTCTTC. The chain couples TRBV4-1 to TRBJ2-1; D perhaps matches TRBD1 (6 bases). Germline lookup yields CDR1 MGHRA and CDR2 YSYEKL. The V end was cut by 1 base, the J end by 3 bases, with 16 bases between. CDR3 size: 17 residues.

The rearrangement uses TRBV7-2 and TRBJ2-7; D gene uncertain. Per germline, CDR1 SGHTA and CDR2 FQGNSA. Trimming left V 6 bases short and J 3 bases short, with 9 bases between. The CDR3 consists of 12 residues. CDR3 coding DNA: TGTGCCAGCAGTCGCAGTAACTACGAGCAGTACTTC. Protein product: CASSRSNYEQYF.

This clonotype was observed a handful of times. CDR3 region: CASSLFGQGANSYEQYF. The CDR3 bases are TGTGCCAGCAGTTTATTTGGACAGGGGGCCAACTCCTACGAGCAGTACTTC. This sequence joins TRBV27 and TRBJ2-7; 11 nucleotides match TRBD1. Trimming at V came to 1 base and at J to 0 bases, leaving 5 bases not matched to a gene. The germline V gene encodes CDR1 MNHEY and CDR2 SMNVEV (reference sequence). The CDR3 sequence is 17 residues long.

The sample holds one count of this clonotype. This chain links TRBV7-3 with TRBJ2-5; D gene uncertain. The length of the CDR3 is 13 residues. Trimming left V 2 bases short and J 5 bases short, with 9 bases between. Germline CDR1 and CDR2: SGHTA and FQGTGA. CDR3 residues: CASSLYAHETQYF. DNA for the CDR3: TGTGCCAGCAGCTTATATGCCCACGAGACCCAGTACTTC.

The genes are TRBV19 and TRBJ2-3; 7 nucleotides agree with TRBD1. The CDR3 length is 15 residues. Germline CDR1 and CDR2: LNHDA and SQIVND (reference sequence). The J segment lost 3 bases and the V segment lost 5 bases, leaving 8 bases of the junction unmatched. CDR3 amino acids: CASSPTGYKTDTQYF. The CDR3, as DNA: TGTGCCAGTAGTCCGACAGGGTATAAAACAGATACGCAGTATTTT.

This clonotype has more than one count but fewer than ten. This rearrangement joins TRBV7-2 to TRBJ2-7; 7 nucleotides match TRBD2. CDR1 is SGHTA, CDR2 FQGNSA, per germline. There are 17 residues in the CDR3. Germline trimming cut 4 bases from V and 0 bases from J; bases unmatched to any gene: 12. The CDR3 protein is CASSSGTIFESSYEQYF. The CDR3 DNA is TGTGCCAGCAGCTCCGGGACTATCTTTGAGAGCTCCTACGAGCAGTACTTC.

This sequence joins TRBV19 and TRBJ2-3; 12 nucleotides match TRBD2. Trimming at V came to 3 bases and at J to 6 bases, leaving 7 bases not matched to a gene. The CDR3 covers 16 residues. Germline CDR1 is LNHDA and CDR2 is SQIVND (reference sequence). CDR3 protein: CASSIHLAGGADTQYF. The CDR3 nucleotides read TGTGCCAGTAGTATCCACCTAGCGGGAGGGGCCGATACGCAGTATTTT.

This clonotype was found many times. The chain uses TRBV7-2 and TRBJ2-3; D remains unclear. The CDR3 is made up of 14 amino acids. Germline V CDR1 and CDR2: SGHTA, FQGNSA. Trimming removed 1 base at V and 3 bases at J, with 8 bases between. CDR3 in amino acids: CASSLGQATDTQYF. The CDR3 DNA follows: TGTGCCAGCAGCTTAGGGCAGGCGACAGATACGCAGTATTTT.

The chain has TRBV3-1 and TRBJ1-1; D unclear. The CDR3 runs to 11 residues. The germline V gene has CDR1 LGHDT and CDR2 YNNKEL (reference sequence). V was clipped by 0 bases and J by 11 bases, with 7 bases between them. The chain's CDR3 is CASSQEGAAFF. CDR3 nucleotides: TGTGCCAGCAGCCAAGAGGGAGCGGCTTTCTTT.

The chain combines TRBV28 with TRBJ2-1; 8 nucleotides align to TRBD2. J gave up 6 bases and V 3 bases, and 10 bases lay outside the gene matches. Looked up from germline, CDR1 is MDHEN and CDR2 is SYDVKM. The CDR3 spans 16 residues. The CDR3 spells CASSFSGTGLRNEQFF. The CDR3 coding sequence is TGTGCCAGCAGTTTTAGCGGGACGGGACTCCGCAATGAGCAGTTCTTC.

The chain employs TRBV7-9 and TRBJ1-5; D is undetermined. V was trimmed by 2 bases and J by 3 bases, leaving 5 bases between them. Germline loops: CDR1 SEHNR, CDR2 FQNEAQ (reference sequence). This CDR3 is 13 amino acids long. The CDR3 sequence is CASSLNNNQPQHF. The CDR3 DNA is TGTGCCAGCAGCTTAAACAACAATCAGCCCCAGCATTTT.

For the CDR3, the DNA is TGCAGCGTTGAGATAGGGAATGATAATCAGTACTTC. Amino acids: CSVEIGNDNQYF. This chain connects TRBV29-1 to TRBJ2-7; D not certain. Trimming shortened V by 3 bases and J by 10 bases, and 16 bases separated the two germline ends. CDR3 length equals 12 residues. Germline CDR1 reads SQVTM; CDR2 reads ANQGSEA.